This T cell receptor beta chain was captured by sequencing in a study of blood T cell repertoires in COVID-19. Study details: Some COVID-19 samples were acute and others convalescent; all came from the United States, Italy and Spain.

The length of the CDR3 is 13 residues. The V gene's germline CDR1 is SGHDN and CDR2 FVKESK. V was cut by 1 base and J by 4 bases, with 6 bases left in between. In the study's own analysis: Estimation of nucleated cell counts relied on the amplification of reference gene primers. Sequencing used immunoSEQ multiplex PCR; TCRdb keeps in-frame clones, though not all of them. V, J and clone size reflect that table, while D and trimming were determined from the DNA. The sample comprises approximately 60,000 clones, 75% to 90% of which are singletons, and 14% to 15% rests with the top ten. The chain has TRBV14 and TRBJ2-3; D uncertain. This receptor was taken from a man at least 80 years old with acute or convalescent COVID-19. Sample: peripheral blood. The CDR3, as DNA: TGTGCCAGCAGCCAAGCGAGTGCAGATACGCAGTATTTT. Encoded protein: CASSQASADTQYF.